This paragraph covers one T cell receptor beta chain sequence. Its antigen is currently unknown. The data belong to a study of T cells after yellow fever vaccination. General observations from the study: There was a small share of clonotypes that showed up in both the CD4 and CD8 compartments.

CDR3 length: 15 amino acids. Trimming left V 0 bases short and J 5 bases short, with 12 bases between. Germline CDR1 SGDLS, CDR2 YYNGEE. Template switching by 5'RACE produced TCR cDNA, adding a universal primer site and UMIs. Each CDR3 protein is one row after TCRdb ran MiXCR on the 5' RACE reads. Among under 400,000 distinct CDR3 sequences listed, about an eighth were seen once. The receptor was derived from a man aged 18 to 29 who received the YFV17D yellow fever vaccine. The source material was CD4+ T cells sorted from PBMCs, sampled 15 days after the yellow fever booster vaccination. The chain uses TRBV9 and TRBJ2-1; possibly TRBD1 or TRBD2 for D (5 bases each). The CDR3 sequence: CASSVVWGSDNEQFF. The CDR3 DNA reads as TGTGCCAGCAGCGTAGTATGGGGGTCCGACAATGAGCAGTTCTTC.